The clone carrying this T cell receptor beta chain has only a few counts. The data derive from a study of blood T cells in healthy people across ages. V dropped 6 bases and J dropped 4; count of bases not matched to a gene: 10. Germline assignment: CDR1 DFQATT and CDR2 SNEGSKA (reference sequence). This CDR3 has 15 residues. A second about 7 to 11 cycle PCR used barcoded and J-beta primers. TCRdb recomputed calls from the 5' RACE reads with MiXCR, one row per CDR3 protein. Of 2 million or so distinct CDR3 sequences detected, roughly 49% appear once; the ten largest clones hold less than 2.5%. The receptor's source is a woman between 40 and 55 years old in good health. The specimen was blood. The rearrangement links TRBV20-1 to TRBJ2-3; 10 bases line up with TRBD2. The DNA of the CDR3 is TGCAGTGCGGACGACATAGCGGGGGGCTCAGATACGCAGTATTTT. Translated, it gives CSADDIAGGSDTQYF.